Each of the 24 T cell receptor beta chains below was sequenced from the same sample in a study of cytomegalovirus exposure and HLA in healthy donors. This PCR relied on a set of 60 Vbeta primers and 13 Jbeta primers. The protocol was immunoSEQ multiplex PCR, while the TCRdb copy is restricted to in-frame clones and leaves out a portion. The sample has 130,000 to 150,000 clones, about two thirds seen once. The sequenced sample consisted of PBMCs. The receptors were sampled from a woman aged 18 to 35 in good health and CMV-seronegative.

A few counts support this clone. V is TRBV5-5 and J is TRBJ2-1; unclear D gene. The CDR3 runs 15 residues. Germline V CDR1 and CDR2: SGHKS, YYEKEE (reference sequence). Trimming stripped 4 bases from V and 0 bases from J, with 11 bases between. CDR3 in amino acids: CASSPSSGSYNEQFF. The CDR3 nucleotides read TGTGCCAGCAGCCCCTCGTCAGGCTCCTACAATGAGCAGTTCTTC. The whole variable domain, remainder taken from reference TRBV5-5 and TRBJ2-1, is DAGVTQSPTHLIKTRGQQVTLRCSPISGHKSVSWYQQVLGQGPQFIFQYYEKEERGRGNFPDRFSARQFPNYSSELNVNALLLGDSALYLCASSPSSGSYNEQFFGPGTRLTVL.

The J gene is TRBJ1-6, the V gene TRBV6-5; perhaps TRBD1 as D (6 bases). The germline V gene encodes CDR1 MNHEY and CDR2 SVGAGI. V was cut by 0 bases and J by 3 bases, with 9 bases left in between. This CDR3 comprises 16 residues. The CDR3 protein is CASSYSVDSYNSPLHF. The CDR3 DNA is TGTGCCAGCAGTTACTCGGTGGACAGCTATAATTCACCCCTCCACTTT.

CDR3 residues: CSAGDLDQPQHF. As DNA, the CDR3 is TGCAGCGCGGGGGATTTGGATCAGCCCCAGCATTTT. The chain employs TRBV29-1 and TRBJ1-5; a weak D match, TRBD1 (5 bases). V gave up 7 bases and J gave up 5 bases, with 12 bases separating them. The CDR3 has 12 amino acids. CDR1 and CDR2 from the germline V gene are SQVTM and ANQGSEA.

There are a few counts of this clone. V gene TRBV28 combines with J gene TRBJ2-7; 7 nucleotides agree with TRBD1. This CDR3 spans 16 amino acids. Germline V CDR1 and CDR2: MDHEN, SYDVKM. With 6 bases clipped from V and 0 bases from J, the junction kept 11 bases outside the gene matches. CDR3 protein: CASSILLRDSSYEQYF. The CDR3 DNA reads TGTGCCAGCAGCATCTTACTCCGGGACAGCTCCTACGAGCAGTACTTC. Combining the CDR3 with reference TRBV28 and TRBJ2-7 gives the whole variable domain DVKVTQSSRYLVKRTGEKVFLECVQDMDHENMFWYRQDPGLGLRLIYFSYDVKMKEKGDIPEGYSVSREKKERFSLILESASTNQTSMYLCASSILLRDSSYEQYFGPGTRLTVT.

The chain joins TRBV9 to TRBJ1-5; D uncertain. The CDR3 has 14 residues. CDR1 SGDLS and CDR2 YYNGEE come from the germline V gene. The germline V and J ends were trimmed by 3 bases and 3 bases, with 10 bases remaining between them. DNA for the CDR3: TGTGCCAGCAGCGGGACGGACTACAATCAGCCCCAGCATTTT. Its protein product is CASSGTDYNQPQHF.

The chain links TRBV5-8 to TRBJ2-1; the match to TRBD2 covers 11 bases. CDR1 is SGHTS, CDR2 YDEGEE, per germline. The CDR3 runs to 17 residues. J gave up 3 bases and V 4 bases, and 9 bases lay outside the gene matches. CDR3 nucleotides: TGTGCCAGCAGCGCGGGACTAGCGGAGACAAACTACAATGAGCAGTTCTTC. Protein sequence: CASSAGLAETNYNEQFF.

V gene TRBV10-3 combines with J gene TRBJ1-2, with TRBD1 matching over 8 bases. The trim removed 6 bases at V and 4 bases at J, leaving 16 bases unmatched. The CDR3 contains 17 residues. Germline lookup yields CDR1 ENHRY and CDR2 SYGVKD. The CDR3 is CAIRGLLDRARGYGYTF. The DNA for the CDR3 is TGTGCCATCAGGGGATTATTGGACAGGGCGCGGGGCTATGGCTACACCTTC.

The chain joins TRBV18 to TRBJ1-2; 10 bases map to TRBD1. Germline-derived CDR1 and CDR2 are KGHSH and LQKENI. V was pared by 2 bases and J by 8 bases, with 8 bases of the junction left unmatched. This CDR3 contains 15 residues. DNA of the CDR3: TGTGCCAGCTCACCATCCGAGACAGGGGGCCGGGGCTACACCTTC. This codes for CASSPSETGGRGYTF.

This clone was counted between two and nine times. The CDR3 sequence: CASSRTSGADSPLHF. The CDR3 DNA is TGCGCCAGCAGCCGAACGAGCGGTGCGGATTCACCCCTCCACTTT. The chain uses TRBV4-3 and TRBJ1-6; no reliable D call. V lost 4 bases and J 8 bases, leaving 15 bases between the germline ends. The CDR3 sequence is 15 residues long. Germline-derived CDR1 and CDR2 are LGHNA and YSLEER.

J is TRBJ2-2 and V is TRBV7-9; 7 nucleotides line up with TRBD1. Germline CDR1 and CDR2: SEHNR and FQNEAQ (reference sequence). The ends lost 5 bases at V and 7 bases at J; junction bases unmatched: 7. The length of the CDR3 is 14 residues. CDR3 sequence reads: CASSALGDSGELFF. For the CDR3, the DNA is TGTGCCAGCAGCGCGTTGGGGGACAGCGGGGAGCTGTTTTTT.

The CDR3 bases are TGCGCCAGCAGCCAAGAGCAGGGACACGTAGCAGCCCAGCATTTT. Encoded protein: CASSQEQGHVAAQHF. The chain uses TRBV4-1 and TRBJ1-5, with D possibly matching TRBD1 (6 bases). The length of the CDR3 is 15 residues. V was trimmed by 0 bases and J by 11 bases, leaving 17 bases between them. Germline loops: CDR1 MGHRA, CDR2 YSYEKL.

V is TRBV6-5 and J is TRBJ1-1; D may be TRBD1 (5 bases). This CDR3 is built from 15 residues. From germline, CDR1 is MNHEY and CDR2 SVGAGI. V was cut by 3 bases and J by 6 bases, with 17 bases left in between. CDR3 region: CASSYSSGGSSEAFF. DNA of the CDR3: TGTGCCAGCAGTTATAGTTCGGGGGGGTCTTCTGAAGCTTTCTTT.

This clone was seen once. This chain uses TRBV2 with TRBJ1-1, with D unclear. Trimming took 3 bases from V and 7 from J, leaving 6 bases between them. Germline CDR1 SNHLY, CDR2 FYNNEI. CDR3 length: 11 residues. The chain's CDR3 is CASSERDEAFF. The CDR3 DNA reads TGTGCCAGCAGTGAGCGCGATGAAGCTTTCTTT.

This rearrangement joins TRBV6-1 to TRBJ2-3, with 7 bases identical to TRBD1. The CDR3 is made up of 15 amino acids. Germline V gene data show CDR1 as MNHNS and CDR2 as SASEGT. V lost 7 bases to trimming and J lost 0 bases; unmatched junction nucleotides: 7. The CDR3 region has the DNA TGTGCCAGCATCCTCGACAGGGCTAGCACAGATACGCAGTATTTT. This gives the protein CASILDRASTDTQYF.

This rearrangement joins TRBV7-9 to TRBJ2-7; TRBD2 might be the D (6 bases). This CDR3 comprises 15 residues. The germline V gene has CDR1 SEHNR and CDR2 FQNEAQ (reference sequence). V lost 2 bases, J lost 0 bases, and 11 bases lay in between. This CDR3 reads CASSLLEGYSYEQYF. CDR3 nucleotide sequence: TGTGCCAGCAGCTTATTGGAGGGCTACTCCTACGAGCAGTACTTC.

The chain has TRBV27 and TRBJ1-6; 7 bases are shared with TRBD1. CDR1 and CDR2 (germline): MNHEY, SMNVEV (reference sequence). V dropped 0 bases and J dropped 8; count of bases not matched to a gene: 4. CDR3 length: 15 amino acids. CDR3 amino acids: CASSLSYRGYSPLHF. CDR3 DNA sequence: TGTGCCAGCAGTTTATCATACAGGGGATATTCACCCCTCCACTTT.

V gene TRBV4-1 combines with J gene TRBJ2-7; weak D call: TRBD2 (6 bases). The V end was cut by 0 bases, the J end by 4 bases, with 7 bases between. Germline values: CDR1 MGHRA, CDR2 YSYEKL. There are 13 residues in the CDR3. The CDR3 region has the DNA TGCGCCAGCAGCCAAGATGGAGGGTACGAGCAGTACGTC. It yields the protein CASSQDGGYEQYV.

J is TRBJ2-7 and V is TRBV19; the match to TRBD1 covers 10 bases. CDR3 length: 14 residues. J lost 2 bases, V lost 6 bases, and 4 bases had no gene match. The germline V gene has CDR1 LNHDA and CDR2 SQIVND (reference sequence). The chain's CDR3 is CASSPGQGPYEQYF. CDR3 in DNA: TGTGCCAGTAGCCCGGGACAGGGGCCCTACGAGCAGTACTTC.

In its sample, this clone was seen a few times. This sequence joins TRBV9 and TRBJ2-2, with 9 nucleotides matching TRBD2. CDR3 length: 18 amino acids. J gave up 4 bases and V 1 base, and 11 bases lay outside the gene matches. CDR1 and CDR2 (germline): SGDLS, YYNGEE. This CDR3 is CASSVPKGSGGGTGELFF. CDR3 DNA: TGTGCCAGCAGCGTACCGAAGGGTAGCGGGGGCGGCACCGGGGAGCTGTTTTTT.

The CDR3 loop is CASSFPVGGLAAYNEQFF. The CDR3 DNA follows: TGTGCCAGCAGCTTCCCCGTCGGGGGACTAGCGGCGTACAATGAGCAGTTCTTC. V and J are TRBV5-4 and TRBJ2-1, with 11 bases that match TRBD2. This CDR3 is built from 18 residues. Germline V gives CDR1 SGHNT, CDR2 YYREEE (reference sequence). After removal of 2 bases from V and 4 bases from J, the junction contained 11 bases not matched to a gene.

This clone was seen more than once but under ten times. DNA for the CDR3: TGCAGCGGCCTTCGGGGTGTCAGGGGGCGAGAGACCCAGTACTTC. Translated: CSGLRGVRGRETQYF. The chain is built from TRBV29-1 and TRBJ2-5; 8 bases map to TRBD1. V shed 7 bases, J shed 4 bases, and the junction held 14 bases outside the gene matches. This CDR3 has 15 amino acids. Germline lookup yields CDR1 SQVTM and CDR2 ANQGSEA.

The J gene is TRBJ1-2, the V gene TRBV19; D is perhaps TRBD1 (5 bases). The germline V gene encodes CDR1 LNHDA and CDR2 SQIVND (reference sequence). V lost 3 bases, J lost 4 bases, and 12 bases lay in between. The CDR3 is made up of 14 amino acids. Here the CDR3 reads CASSILQGTYGYTF. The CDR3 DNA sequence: TGTGCCAGTAGTATTCTTCAGGGTACCTATGGCTACACCTTC.

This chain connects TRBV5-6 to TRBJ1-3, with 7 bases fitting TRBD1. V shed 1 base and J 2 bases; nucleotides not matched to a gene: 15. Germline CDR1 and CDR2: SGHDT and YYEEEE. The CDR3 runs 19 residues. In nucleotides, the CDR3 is TGTGCCAGCAGCTTGACCCCCGGGACAGTGAGACTCGCTGGAAACACCATATATTTT. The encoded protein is CASSLTPGTVRLAGNTIYF.

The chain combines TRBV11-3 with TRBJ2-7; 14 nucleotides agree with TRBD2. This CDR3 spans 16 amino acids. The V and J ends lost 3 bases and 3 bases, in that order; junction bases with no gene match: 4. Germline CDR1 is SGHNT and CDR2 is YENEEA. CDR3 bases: TGTGCCAGCAGCTTGGGGACTAGCGGGAGTTTCTACGAGCAGTACGTC. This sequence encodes CASSLGTSGSFYEQYV.